What follows are 23 T cell receptor beta chains derived from one specimen sequenced in a study of T cell repertoires in cytomegalovirus infection. TCRdb ran MiXCR on the reads and lists one entry per CDR3 protein. The sample lists about 260,000 distinct CDR3 sequences, roughly 13% occurring once. Sequenced material: PBMCs. Source of these receptors: a human donor in good health (CMV status not recorded). Some clones in this sample may be carry-over from other donors' samples.

The table lists this clonotype with many counts. CDR3 sequence reads: CASSPGVMTGGYDYGYTF. DNA of the CDR3: TGTGCCAGCAGCCCGGGGGTTATGACAGGGGGCTACGACTATGGCTACACCTTC. The gene calls are TRBV7-2 and TRBJ1-2; 10 bases are a match to TRBD1. V was pared by 5 bases and J by 3 bases, with 15 bases of the junction left unmatched. The CDR3 runs to 18 residues. Germline CDR1 reads SGHTA; CDR2 reads FQGNSA.

Only a few counts were recorded for this clonotype. The V gene is TRBV29-1, the J gene TRBJ2-2; 7 bases match TRBD1. The V segment lost 7 bases and the J segment 2 bases; nucleotides outside the gene matches: 10. Germline CDR1 is SQVTM and CDR2 is ANQGSEA. The CDR3 runs to 15 residues. The DNA of the CDR3 is TGCAGCGCTCGACAGGGTGGGGCCAACACCGGGGAGCTGTTTTTT. This gives the protein CSARQGGANTGELFF.

The chain couples TRBV20-1 to TRBJ2-3, with 7 bases fitting TRBD2. This CDR3 comprises 14 residues. The germline V gene has CDR1 DFQATT and CDR2 SNEGSKA (reference sequence). Losses at the gene ends were 6 bases for V and 2 bases for J; bases not matched to a gene: 8. The CDR3 spells CSAPSGAITDTQYF. The CDR3 nucleotides read TGCAGTGCCCCTAGCGGAGCGATCACAGATACGCAGTATTTT.

This clonotype was observed at least ten times. The rearrangement uses TRBV7-6 and TRBJ1-3; unclear D gene. V was shortened by 5 bases and J by 1 base, with 12 bases between the two germline ends. The V gene's germline CDR1 is SGHVS and CDR2 FNYEAQ. CDR3 length equals 15 residues. The CDR3 nucleotides read TGTGCCAGCAGCGACCTAGGACGTTCTGGAAACACCATATATTTT. The encoded protein is CASSDLGRSGNTIYF.

This clonotype showed up just a few times. The CDR3 DNA is TGCGCCAGCAGCTTGGAGTTGGCCAAAAACATTCAGTACTTC. It is translated as CASSLELAKNIQYF. The V and J genes are TRBV5-1 and TRBJ2-4; D is undetermined. Germline V lookup: CDR1 SGHRS, CDR2 YFSETQ. This CDR3 comprises 14 residues. V was shortened by 0 bases and J by 1 base, with 5 bases between the two germline ends.

The chain combines TRBV12-3 or TRBV12-4 with TRBJ2-7; TRBD1 is a possible D gene (5 bases). This CDR3 contains 16 residues. Trimming removed 5 bases from V and 1 base from J, with 18 bases in between. The CDR3 DNA reads TGTGCCAGCAGTCTAACACGCACAGGAAAATCCTACGAGCAGTACTTC. Protein sequence: CASSLTRTGKSYEQYF.

This rearrangement joins TRBV7-9 to TRBJ1-1, with D perhaps matching TRBD1 (6 bases). This CDR3 has 17 residues. Trimming removed 0 bases at V and 3 bases at J, with 17 bases between. The germline gives CDR1 SEHNR, CDR2 FQNEAQ (reference sequence). CDR3 protein: CASSLASGGWEYTEAFF. CDR3 nucleotide sequence: TGTGCCAGCAGCTTAGCCTCGGGGGGCTGGGAGTACACTGAAGCTTTCTTT.

Written as DNA, the CDR3 is TGTGCCAGCAGTCCTCGGACACAACACTCCTACGAGCAGTACTTC. This sequence encodes CASSPRTQHSYEQYF. The J gene is TRBJ2-7, the V gene TRBV6-2 or TRBV6-3; a possible D gene is TRBD1 (5 bases). CDR1 and CDR2 from the germline V gene are MNHEY and SVGEGT. The CDR3 sequence is 15 residues long. Trimming left V 5 bases short and J 0 bases short, with 14 bases between.

This clonotype has only a few counts. This rearrangement joins TRBV5-4 to TRBJ2-3; TRBD2 agrees at 10 bases. There are 15 residues in the CDR3. CDR1 and CDR2 from the germline V gene are SGHNT and YYREEE (reference sequence). Trimming took 3 bases from V and 6 from J; bases not matched to a gene: 7. Here the CDR3 DNA reads TGTGCCAGCAGCTGGAGTAGCGGGGGGAGTGATACGCAGTATTTT. This translates into CASSWSSGGSDTQYF.

V gene TRBV4-2 combines with J gene TRBJ2-1; no clear D. This CDR3 is built from 14 residues. In germline, CDR1 is LGHNA, CDR2 YNFKEQ. The V gene lost 3 bases and the J gene lost 6 bases, with 12 bases spanning the gap. CDR3 nucleotide sequence: TGTGCCAGCAGCCACGTTGACCGCTTCAATGAGCAGTTCTTC. Translated: CASSHVDRFNEQFF.

This clonotype was recorded a few times. This rearrangement joins TRBV5-1 to TRBJ1-1; D perhaps matches TRBD1 (5 bases). The V gene lost 5 bases and the J gene lost 1 base, with 9 bases spanning the gap. The germline gives CDR1 SGHRS, CDR2 YFSETQ. This CDR3 has 13 amino acids. As DNA, the CDR3 is TGCGCCAGCAGGGGGGACGCGAACACTGAAGCTTTCTTT. As protein: CASRGDANTEAFF.

The chain couples TRBV12-3 or TRBV12-4 to TRBJ2-7; maybe TRBD1 (5 bases). This CDR3 is built from 12 residues. V lost 3 bases to trimming and J lost 4 bases, with 7 bases between them. The CDR3 sequence is CASSLWTYEQYF. In DNA, the CDR3 is TGTGCCAGCAGTTTGTGGACATACGAGCAGTACTTC.

This clonotype was counted ten times or more. This chain joins TRBV6-1 and TRBJ1-3; no definite D call. Germline loops: CDR1 MNHNS, CDR2 SASEGT. The CDR3 loop spans 12 amino acids. V was clipped by 8 bases and J by 4 bases, with 9 bases between them. The CDR3 DNA reads TGTGCCAGCCGAATTTCAGGAAACACCATATATTTT. Translating gives CASRISGNTIYF.

This clonotype has a count of ten or more. The rearrangement links TRBV6-1 to TRBJ2-7, with TRBD2 matching 10 bases. Germline CDR1 and CDR2: MNHNS and SASEGT. The CDR3 is made up of 13 amino acids. V trimming: 6 bases; J trimming: 3 bases; junction bases outside the gene matches: 2. The CDR3 loop reads CASSRLAGYEQYF. The CDR3 nucleotides read TGTGCCAGCAGCAGACTAGCGGGCTACGAGCAGTACTTC.

This sequence joins TRBV4-3 and TRBJ1-5; D unclear. From germline, CDR1 is LGHNA and CDR2 YSLEER. This CDR3 is 15 amino acids long. V shed 4 bases and J shed 1 base, with 11 bases lying between them. In nucleotides, the CDR3 is TGCGCCAGCAGCCTGGACCCTGCGAGCAATCAGCCCCAGCATTTT. It codes for CASSLDPASNQPQHF.

This clonotype has ten or more counts. This chain joins TRBV28 and TRBJ1-5; tentative D call: TRBD1 (6 bases). The germline CDR1 and CDR2 sequences are MDHEN and SYDVKM. The CDR3 length is 16 residues. Deletions cut 11 bases from V and 2 bases from J, with 22 bases between. CDR3 protein: CAGQTTGLTRNQPQHF. The CDR3 DNA is TGTGCCGGCCAAACGACAGGACTGACCCGCAATCAGCCCCAGCATTTT.

This clonotype was detected a few times. The rearrangement joins TRBV20-1 to TRBJ1-2, with a possible D match to TRBD1 (5 bases). Germline CDR1 reads DFQATT; CDR2 reads SNEGSKA (reference sequence). The CDR3 covers 12 residues. Trimming shortened V by 3 bases and J by 2 bases, and 7 bases separated the two germline ends. DNA of the CDR3: TGCAGTGCTAGTCGGGGGAACTATGGCTACACCTTC. Its translation is CSASRGNYGYTF.

This clonotype was recorded many times. The chain joins TRBV11-2 to TRBJ2-7; 7 positions match TRBD1. Germline CDR1 is SGHAT and CDR2 is FQNNGV. This CDR3 contains 17 residues. Losses at the gene ends were 5 bases for V and 0 bases for J; bases not matched to a gene: 13. The CDR3 sequence is CASSPLWDSRSSYEQYF. For the CDR3, the DNA is TGTGCCAGCAGCCCCCTGTGGGACAGCAGAAGCTCCTACGAGCAGTACTTC.

This clonotype was seen ten or more times. The genes are TRBV5-6 and TRBJ2-1, with D possibly matching TRBD1 (6 bases). Trimming left V 0 bases short and J 3 bases short, with 13 bases between. The V gene's germline CDR1 is SGHDT and CDR2 YYEEEE. There are 16 residues in the CDR3. Here the CDR3 DNA reads TGTGCCAGCAGCTTGGGGGACAAAGTCTACTACAATGAGCAGTTCTTC. This encodes CASSLGDKVYYNEQFF.

V and J are TRBV5-1 and TRBJ2-1; the D gene is possibly TRBD1 (5 bases). Trimming took 0 bases from V and 1 from J, leaving 11 bases between them. The CDR3 totals 16 residues. The germline gives CDR1 SGHRS, CDR2 YFSETQ. The CDR3 spells CASSLASQGSYNEQFF. The CDR3 DNA reads as TGCGCCAGCAGCTTGGCGTCTCAGGGATCCTACAATGAGCAGTTCTTC.

This clonotype has a count of ten or more. J is TRBJ2-6 and V is TRBV7-3; D remains ambiguous. Germline CDR1 is SGHTA and CDR2 is FQGTGA. V was clipped by 4 bases and J by 0 bases, with 16 bases between them. This CDR3 has 18 residues. The CDR3: CASSSLALTGSGANVLTF. The CDR3 DNA reads TGTGCCAGCAGCTCCTTAGCCTTGACGGGCTCTGGGGCCAACGTCCTGACTTTC.

V and J are TRBV6-2 or TRBV6-3 and TRBJ1-5; 7 nucleotides line up with TRBD1. Per germline, CDR1 MNHEY and CDR2 SVGEGT. Unmatched junction bases numbered 5, after V lost 6 bases and J lost 3 bases. The CDR3 length is 14 residues. The chain's CDR3 is CASSDREVNQPQHF. In nucleotides, the CDR3 is TGTGCCAGCAGCGACAGGGAGGTCAATCAGCCCCAGCATTTT.

The chain recombines TRBV10-3 with TRBJ2-2; D perhaps matches TRBD2 (7 bases). This CDR3 is 14 amino acids long. The V gene's germline CDR1 is ENHRY and CDR2 SYGVKD. Trimming pared 10 bases from V and 6 bases from J, leaving 18 bases between. The CDR3 loop reads CASTFPGGSGELFF. CDR3 nucleotide sequence: TGTGCCAGCACGTTCCCGGGGGGCTCCGGGGAGCTGTTTTTT.